The sequence of this T cell receptor beta chain was determined in a study of blood T cell repertoires in COVID-19. Background on the study: Acute-phase and convalescent COVID-19 samples originated in the United States, Italy and Spain.

Per the germline V gene, CDR1 is SGHAT and CDR2 is FQNNGV. The V end was cut by 2 bases, the J end by 5 bases, with 15 bases between. The CDR3 length is 16 residues. The repertoire was sequenced with immunoSEQ multiplex PCR; TCRdb's copy has only in-frame clones and lacks some. This sample has about 15,000 clones, with 82% found just once. The chain combines TRBV11-2 with TRBJ2-2; D unresolved. This TCR was recovered from a man at least 80 years old with active or convalescent COVID-19. Material for sequencing was peripheral blood. The CDR3 DNA reads as TGTGCCAGCAGCTTAATCGGCCTAGTACGGACCGGGGAGCTGTTTTTT. It yields the protein CASSLIGLVRTGELFF. Complete variable domain (other parts from reference TRBV11-2 and TRBJ2-2): EAGVAQSPRYKIIEKRQSVAFWCNPISGHATLYWYQQILGQGPKLLIQFQNNGVVDDSQLPKDRFSAERLKGVDSTLKIQPAKLEDSAVYLCASSLIGLVRTGELFFGEGSRLTVL.